The T cell receptor (beta chain) described here comes from a study of radiation and T cells in renal cell carcinoma. Generated by immunoSEQ multiplex PCR, the TCRdb table keeps only in-frame clones and is missing some. Among tens of thousands of clones, 80% were seen once, and the ten largest hold 25% to 35%. For this clone: The antigen is unknown.

Study-wide points: From baseline, blood top tumor clonotypes peaked at 2 weeks post-radiation.

Time point defined: blood 2 weeks post-SBRT. The sample's treatment: 15 Gy SBRT to primary tumor, nephrectomy 4 weeks later. The patient's renal cell carcinoma had clear cell pathology. Germline V CDR1 and CDR2: MNHNS, SASEGT. V was pared by 2 bases and J by 11 bases, with 12 bases between. The CDR3 contains 12 residues. This TCR was sampled from a woman between 65 and 79 years old with renal cell carcinoma. The rearrangement joins TRBV6-1 to TRBJ1-2; tentative D call: TRBD1 (6 bases). The sequenced sample was blood, obtained from a patient whose treatment included radiotherapy and nephrectomy. The DNA of the CDR3 is TGTGCCAGCAGTGAACAAAGGACAGAGTACACCTTC. Translating it yields CASSEQRTEYTF.